This T cell receptor (beta chain) was recorded in a study of blood T cell repertoires in COVID-19. Across the study: Specimens from acute and convalescent COVID-19 originated in the United States, Italy and Spain. Nucleic acid was either cDNA or gDNA, and it came from T cells, B-cell-depleted T cells, or PBMCs.

Followed over time, Seattle patients had been enrolled while infection was active. This CDR3 is built from 15 residues. After removal of 1 base from V and 0 bases from J, the junction contained 2 bases not matched to a gene. Germline CDR1 SGHTA, CDR2 FQGNSA. Under the authors' procedure: From reference gene primer amplification, estimates of nucleated cell counts were derived. Profiled with immunoSEQ multiplex PCR; TCRdb holds only in-frame clones, not every one. The V and J calls and clone size were taken over from that table, and D and trimming were inferred from the DNA. The sample lists about 170,000 clones; roughly 88% were seen once.

The chain carries TRBV7-2 and TRBJ2-7; TRBD2 matches 8 bases. The receptor's source is a man aged 18 to 30 with COVID-19, enrolled during active disease. The sample was peripheral blood. DNA for the CDR3: TGTGCCAGCAGCTTAGGCGGGAGGCCCTCCTACGAGCAGTACTTC. The encoded protein is CASSLGGRPSYEQYF. Full variable domain (outside the CDR3, taken from reference TRBV7-2 and TRBJ2-7): GAGVSQSPSNKVTEKGKDVELRCDPISGHTALYWYRQSLGQGLEFLIYFQGNSAPDKSGLPSDRFSAERTGGSVSTLTIQRTQQEDSAVYLCASSLGGRPSYEQYFGPGTRLTVT.